The T cell receptor beta chain described here comes from a study of cytomegalovirus exposure and HLA in healthy donors. General study results and limits: Rare TCR sequences dominated, though some public TCRs recurred in many donors. Being productive about 87% or about 30% of the time was typical of most TCR beta V segments in an earlier analysis. Per a later analysis, HLA-associated TCR beta chains showed more clonal expansion than other, equally common TCR beta chains. It was reported that the classifier diagnosed cytomegalovirus status with high specificity and sensitivity in both the original and validation cohorts.

For this clone: The antigen is unknown.

PCR used 60 Vbeta primers and 13 Jbeta primers. Assay: immunoSEQ multiplex PCR; the TCRdb copy retains only in-frame clones and omits some. The sample yields 160,000 or so clones, roughly 79% seen once. Material for sequencing was PBMCs. The clonotype comes from a woman aged 50 to 60 in good health and CMV-seronegative.

The DNA for the CDR3 is TGTGCCAGCAGTGACTCCAGGGGGGTTCAAGAGACCCAGTACTTC. Protein product: CASSDSRGVQETQYF. The chain carries TRBV6-1 and TRBJ2-5; TRBD1 might be the D (7 bases). From germline, CDR1 is MNHNS and CDR2 SASEGT. This CDR3 is 15 amino acids long. The V gene lost 3 bases and the J gene lost 2 bases, with 13 bases spanning the gap.